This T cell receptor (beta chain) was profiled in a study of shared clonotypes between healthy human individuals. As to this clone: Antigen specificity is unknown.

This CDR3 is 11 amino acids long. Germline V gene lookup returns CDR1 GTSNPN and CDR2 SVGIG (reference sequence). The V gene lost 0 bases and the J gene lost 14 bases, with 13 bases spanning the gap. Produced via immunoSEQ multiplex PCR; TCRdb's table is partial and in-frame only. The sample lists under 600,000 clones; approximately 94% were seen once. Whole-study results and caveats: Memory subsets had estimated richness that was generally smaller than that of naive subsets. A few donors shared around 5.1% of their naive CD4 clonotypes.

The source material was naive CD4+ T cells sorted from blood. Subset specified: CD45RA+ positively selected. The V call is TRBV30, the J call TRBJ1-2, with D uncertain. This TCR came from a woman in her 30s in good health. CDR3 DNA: TGTGCCTGGAGTGTGCGCCGGGTACATACCTTC. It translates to CAWSVRRVHTF.